The 11 T cell receptor beta chains given below trace back to one sample, sequenced in a study of OX40 agonist ivuxolimab in advanced cancers. Assay: immunoSEQ multiplex PCR; the TCRdb copy retains only in-frame clones and omits some. The repertoire includes about 12,000 clones, over 70% of them detected once, and 27% sits in the top ten. The source material was CD4+ or CD8+ T cells sorted from blood, sampled in a trial of the OX40 agonist ivuxolimab. Receptors originate from an adult with an advanced solid tumor such as melanoma, head and neck, liver or kidney cancer.

A single count supports this clone. The chain carries TRBV27 and TRBJ1-2; tentative D call: TRBD1 (6 bases). Germline CDR1 and CDR2: MNHEY and SMNVEV (reference sequence). The CDR3 loop spans 13 amino acids. Trimming removed 6 bases from V and 7 bases from J, with 15 bases in between. CDR3 bases: TGTGCCAGCAGCATCGGGGGGGCCGGTGGCTACACCTTC. Protein sequence: CASSIGGAGGYTF.

The chain couples TRBV6-1 to TRBJ2-7; D gene ambiguous. Germline assignment: CDR1 MNHNS and CDR2 SASEGT. The V end lost 2 bases, the J end lost 1 base, and 15 bases lay between the germline ends. CDR3 size: 16 residues. The CDR3 loop reads CASSEYGSLLSYEQYF. In DNA, the CDR3 is TGTGCCAGCAGTGAATATGGGTCCCTACTGTCCTACGAGCAGTACTTC.

This clone was counted only a few times. This chain connects TRBV6-1 to TRBJ1-1; D not resolved. The CDR3 has 15 amino acids. Germline V lookup: CDR1 MNHNS, CDR2 SASEGT. Trimming left V 1 base short and J 1 base short, with 10 bases between. For the CDR3, the DNA is TGTGCCAGCAGTGAAGGTATGGTGGGGAACACTGAAGCTTTCTTT. Translated: CASSEGMVGNTEAFF.

The rearrangement links TRBV5-4 to TRBJ2-2; D uncertain. V was pared by 0 bases and J by 1 base, with 7 bases between. CDR3 size: 15 residues. Germline CDR1 is SGHNT and CDR2 is YYREEE (reference sequence). The CDR3 sequence: CASSLGRVNTGELFF. CDR3 bases: TGTGCCAGCAGCTTGGGACGGGTGAACACCGGGGAGCTGTTTTTT.

The V gene is TRBV28, the J gene TRBJ2-4; possible D gene TRBD2, 6 bases. The V end lost 6 bases, the J end lost 7 bases, and 13 bases lay between the germline ends. The germline V gene encodes CDR1 MDHEN and CDR2 SYDVKM. This CDR3 region has 13 residues. CDR3 DNA: TGTGCCAGCAGCCCGGGGGAAGGGAACATTCAGTACTTC. It is translated as CASSPGEGNIQYF.

The V call is TRBV19, the J call TRBJ1-4; 9 bases align to TRBD1. This CDR3 region has 14 residues. Germline V lookup: CDR1 LNHDA, CDR2 SQIVND (reference sequence). With 6 bases clipped from V and 6 bases from J, the junction kept 5 bases outside the gene matches. CDR3 protein: CASSDRGFYEKLFF. The CDR3 region has the DNA TGTGCCAGTAGCGACAGGGGGTTTTATGAAAAACTGTTTTTT.

This chain uses TRBV2 with TRBJ1-3; D is undetermined. The CDR3 is made up of 16 amino acids. V dropped 5 bases and J dropped 2 bases, with 16 bases sitting between them. Germline assignment: CDR1 SNHLY and CDR2 FYNNEI. The CDR3: CASSPLLVAAGNTIYF. The CDR3 DNA reads TGTGCCAGCAGTCCACTCCTTGTGGCAGCTGGAAACACCATATATTTT.

The chain recombines TRBV15 with TRBJ2-2; tentative D call: TRBD1 (5 bases). V was trimmed by 0 bases and J by 1 base, leaving 12 bases between them. The CDR3 consists of 17 residues. CDR1 and CDR2 from the germline V gene are LNHNV and YYDKDF (reference sequence). CDR3 residues: CATSRDLQGKNTGELFF. DNA for the CDR3: TGTGCCACCAGCAGAGATCTGCAGGGAAAGAACACCGGGGAGCTGTTTTTT. The full variable domain, completed using reference TRBV15 and TRBJ2-2, is DAMVIQNPRYQVTQFGKPVTLSCSQTLNHNVMYWYQQKSSQAPKLLFHYYDKDFNNEADTPDNFQSRRPNTSFCFLDIRSPGLGDTAMYLCATSRDLQGKNTGELFFGEGSRLTVL.

This chain uses TRBV10-3 with TRBJ2-2; D is tentatively TRBD1 or TRBD2 (5 bases each). This CDR3 comprises 15 residues. Deletions cut 6 bases from V and 3 bases from J, with 14 bases between. Germline CDR1 is ENHRY and CDR2 is SYGVKD. CDR3 loop: CAISEGTVYTGELFF. Here the CDR3 DNA reads TGTGCCATCAGCGAAGGGACGGTGTACACCGGGGAGCTGTTTTTT.

The chain combines TRBV4-3 with TRBJ2-5, with a tentative D call TRBD2 (5 bases). The J call may be incorrect, as the DNA end agrees better with TRBJ2-7. Germline loops: CDR1 LGHNA, CDR2 YSLEER. The CDR3 extends over 19 amino acids. CDR3 in amino acids: CASSQGVSAGPQTSYEQYF. The CDR3 DNA reads as TGCGCCAGCAGCCAAGGGGTTAGCGCTGGTCCTCAGACCTCCTACGAGCAGTACTTC.

The J gene is TRBJ2-1, the V gene TRBV4-2; TRBD1 matches at 7 bases. Unmatched junction bases numbered 9, after V lost 4 bases and J lost 9 bases. The CDR3 loop spans 14 amino acids. The germline V gene encodes CDR1 LGHNA and CDR2 YNFKEQ. This chain's CDR3 is CASSPGTANTEQFF. As DNA, the CDR3 is TGTGCCAGCAGCCCGGGGACAGCGAACACTGAGCAGTTCTTC.